This T cell receptor beta chain emerged from a study of shared clonotypes between healthy human individuals. CD8 cells regarded as naive lacked CD45RO, were positively chosen for CCR7, and omitted terminally differentiated effector memory CD45RA+ cells. Trimming took off 3 bases at V and 4 bases at J, with 10 bases between the two ends. The germline CDR1 and CDR2 sequences are SGHVS and FQNEAQ. The CDR3 is 13 amino acids. At the deep level, the assay was run. In the original analysis: With immunoSEQ giving junction-only sequences and no quality scores, filtering differed. Libraries were prepared by immunoSEQ multiplex PCR; TCRdb keeps only in-frame clonotypes and omits some of them. The V and J calls and clone size are taken from that table; D and trimming were inferred from the DNA. The top ten clones hold about 0.21% of a sample with fewer than 850,000 clones, about 97% of them seen once.

The origin of this receptor is a man aged 25-45 years in good health. Material for sequencing was naive CD8+ T cells sorted from blood. This chain connects TRBV7-8 to TRBJ2-7, with TRBD1 as a possible D gene (6 bases). Here the CDR3 DNA reads TGTGCCAGCAGCTTGGGGACAATATACGAGCAGTACTTC. This sequence encodes CASSLGTIYEQYF.